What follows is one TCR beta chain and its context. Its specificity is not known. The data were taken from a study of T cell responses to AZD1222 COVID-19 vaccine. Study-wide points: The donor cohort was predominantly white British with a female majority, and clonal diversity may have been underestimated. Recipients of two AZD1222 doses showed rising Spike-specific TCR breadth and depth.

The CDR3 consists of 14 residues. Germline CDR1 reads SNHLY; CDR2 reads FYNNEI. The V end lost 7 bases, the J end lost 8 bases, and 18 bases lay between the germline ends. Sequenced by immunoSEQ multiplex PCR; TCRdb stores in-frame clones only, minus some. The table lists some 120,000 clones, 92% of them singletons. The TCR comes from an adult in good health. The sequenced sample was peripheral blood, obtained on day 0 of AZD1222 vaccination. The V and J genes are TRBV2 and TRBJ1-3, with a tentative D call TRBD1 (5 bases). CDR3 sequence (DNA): TGTGCCAGCACTCCGGGACGGCCGATTGACACCATATATTTT. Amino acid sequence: CASTPGRPIDTIYF.